Listed here are 9 T cell receptor beta chains from one sample, sequenced in a study of OX40 agonist ivuxolimab in advanced cancers. Clones were sequenced by immunoSEQ multiplex PCR, and TCRdb holds only the in-frame ones, with some missing. Seen here are around 30,000 clones, about 88% observed once, and the top ten hold roughly 21%. This sample comprised CD4+ or CD8+ T cells sorted from blood, obtained in a trial of the OX40 agonist ivuxolimab. The origin of the receptors is an adult with an advanced solid tumor such as melanoma, head and neck, liver or kidney cancer.

The chain recombines TRBV13 with TRBJ2-1, with D possibly being TRBD2 (6 bases). CDR1 and CDR2 from the germline V gene are PRHDT and FYEKMQ (reference sequence). Trimming shortened V by 7 bases and J by 6 bases, and 19 bases separated the two germline ends. The CDR3 runs to 15 residues. Here the CDR3 reads CASTYLEVGGNEQFF. The CDR3 nucleotides read TGTGCCAGCACCTACCTGGAGGTGGGGGGCAATGAGCAGTTCTTC. The full variable domain, completed using reference TRBV13 and TRBJ2-1, is AAGVIQSPRHLIKEKRETATLKCYPIPRHDTVYWYQQGPGQDPQFLISFYEKMQSDKGSIPDRFSAQQFSDYHSELNMSSLELGDSALYFCASTYLEVGGNEQFFGPGTRLTVL.

The chain is built from TRBV7-2 and TRBJ2-6; 7 positions match TRBD1. The CDR3 runs to 19 residues. V lost 5 bases to trimming and J lost 2 bases; unmatched junction nucleotides: 15. Germline loops: CDR1 SGHTA, CDR2 FQGNSA. CDR3 DNA: TGTGCCAGCAGCCGAATAGAGTATACAGGGGCTCCTGGGGCCAACGTCCTGACTTTC. Translation: CASSRIEYTGAPGANVLTF. The full variable domain, completed using reference TRBV7-2 and TRBJ2-6, is GAGVSQSPSNKVTEKGKDVELRCDPISGHTALYWYRQSLGQGLEFLIYFQGNSAPDKSGLPSDRFSAERTGGSVSTLTIQRTQQEDSAVYLCASSRIEYTGAPGANVLTFGAGSRLTVL.

The rearrangement links TRBV5-1 to TRBJ2-2; 12 bases agree with TRBD2. CDR3 length: 17 amino acids. CDR1 and CDR2 from the germline V gene are SGHRS and YFSETQ. Trimming removed 4 bases from V and 4 bases from J; junction bases left unmatched: 8. Here the CDR3 reads CASSPRPGLAGTGELFF. CDR3 coding DNA: TGCGCCAGCAGCCCCAGACCGGGACTAGCGGGCACCGGGGAGCTGTTTTTT.

J is TRBJ1-1 and V is TRBV2; 7 bases map to TRBD1. Germline CDR1 SNHLY, CDR2 FYNNEI. J was trimmed by 0 bases and V by 4 bases; bases with no gene match: 2. CDR3 length: 14 residues. The CDR3 reads CASSGDSLNTEAFF. In nucleotides, the CDR3 is TGTGCCAGCAGTGGGGACAGCTTGAACACTGAAGCTTTCTTT.

The chain uses TRBV2 and TRBJ2-7, with D tentatively TRBD1 or TRBD2 (5 bases each). This CDR3 is 14 amino acids long. Germline CDR1 is SNHLY and CDR2 is FYNNEI. Trimming left V 1 base short and J 2 bases short, with 9 bases between. The CDR3, as DNA: TGTGCCAGCAGTGAAGTCTCGGGACCCTACGAGCAGTACTTC. It is translated as CASSEVSGPYEQYF.

This clone has just a few counts. An end of the junction differs from the germline gene, which may be a read error. The J gene is TRBJ2-1, the V gene TRBV5-6, with 15 nucleotides matching TRBD2. The CDR3 has 14 residues. Germline V lookup: CDR1 SGHDT, CDR2 YYEEEE. CDR3: CASSFGTSGRKGVF. The CDR3 coding sequence is TGTGCCAGCAGCTTTGGGACTAGCGGGAGGAAAGGGGTCTTC.

The chain is built from TRBV15 and TRBJ1-5; D call uncertain. V was cut by 6 bases and J by 2 bases, with 11 bases left in between. Germline assignment: CDR1 LNHNV and CDR2 YYDKDF (reference sequence). CDR3 size: 14 residues. DNA for the CDR3: TGTGCCACCAGTACAAATACGGGCAATCAGCCCCAGCATTTT. Its protein is CATSTNTGNQPQHF.

V gene TRBV7-9 combines with J gene TRBJ1-2, with 9 bases aligning to TRBD1. J gave up 7 bases and V 5 bases, and 14 bases lay outside the gene matches. This CDR3 is built from 16 residues. Germline lookup yields CDR1 SEHNR and CDR2 FQNEAQ (reference sequence). The CDR3 reads CASSVVVLGTGIGYTF. CDR3 coding DNA: TGTGCCAGCAGCGTAGTCGTACTTGGGACAGGGATTGGCTACACCTTC.

This clone was detected only once. The chain is built from TRBV27 and TRBJ2-5, with 7 bases lining up with TRBD1. From germline, CDR1 is MNHEY and CDR2 SMNVEV (reference sequence). The CDR3 is 16 residues long. Trimming removed 2 bases from V and 0 bases from J; junction bases left unmatched: 6. CDR3 loop: CASSLTQGQYQETQYF. CDR3 DNA sequence: TGTGCCAGCAGTTTAACCCAGGGACAGTACCAAGAGACCCAGTACTTC.